This T cell receptor beta chain was identified during a study of human T cells and chemical hapten exposure. The germline V gene encodes CDR1 SGDLS and CDR2 YYNGEE. This CDR3 comprises 15 residues. The V end lost 4 bases, the J end lost 6 bases, and 18 bases lay between the germline ends. Time point denoted: patch test 2, 6 weeks after DPC sensitization. Treatment defined: therapeutic diphenylcyclopropenone sensitization with weekly scalp DPC. In TCRdb, the RACE reads were re-called with MiXCR into one record per CDR3 protein. The sample comprises about 140,000 distinct CDR3 sequences, approximately 12% of which are singletons, and around 1.4% rests with the top ten.

Specimen: whole blood, collected in connection with sensitization to the hapten diphenylcyclopropenone (DPC). This TCR derives from a woman between 45 and 60 years old with alopecia areata. Some clones in this sample may be carry-over from other donors' samples. The rearrangement joins TRBV9 to TRBJ2-3; a weak D match, TRBD2 (6 bases). In DNA form, the CDR3 reads TGTGCCAGCAGCCCCCTCGGCGGGATGATGGATACGCAGTATTTT. Translation gives CASSPLGGMMDTQYF.